This T cell receptor (beta chain) was sequenced during a study of blood T cell repertoires in COVID-19. Across the study: Sites in the United States, Italy and Spain provided acute and convalescent COVID-19 samples. T cells, B-cell-depleted T cells, or PBMCs provided the cDNA or gDNA that served as material.

Details on this clone: The same CDR3 arises from other DNA sequences in this sample as well.

Authors' processing steps: Estimates of nucleated cell counts were drawn from the amplification of reference gene primers. The assay was immunoSEQ multiplex PCR, and TCRdb's table has in-frame clones only and misses some. The DNA gave D and trimming, while V, J and clone size come from that table. The table records approximately 80,000 clones, around four fifths of them present only once. With V trimmed by 1 base and J by 2 bases, 4 bases remained unmatched. The CDR3 sequence is 16 residues long. The germline V gene encodes CDR1 SGHNT and CDR2 YENEEA. The chain has TRBV11-3 and TRBJ2-3, with 9 bases fitting TRBD2. The sample comprised peripheral blood. The sequence was collected from a human donor in a cohort sampled during active COVID-19. CDR3: CASSLGLAGVTDTQYF. The CDR3, as DNA: TGTGCCAGCAGCTTAGGTTTAGCGGGGGTCACAGATACGCAGTATTTT.